A selection of T cell receptor beta chains follows, all from one sample in a study of T cell responses to AZD1222 COVID-19 vaccine. TCRdb's table, derived via immunoSEQ multiplex PCR, lists solely in-frame clones and lacks some. The sample consists of around 180,000 clones, around 92% of them appearing once. The starting material was peripheral blood, obtained on day 0 of AZD1222 vaccination. These receptors all stem from an adult in good health. CDR3s include the opening cysteine and the closing phenylalanine or tryptophan. D genes are given only for firm matches. Only some rows state a clone size, as once, few, many or a class for expanded clones.

>.|.|TRBJ1-2|TRBV5-1
TGCGCCAGCAGTTTGGAGGGAGACTTCTATGGCTACACCTTC
CASSLEGDFYGYTF
>.|.|TRBJ1-6|TRBV2
TGTGCCACCCGCCGGGGAGTTTATTCACCCCTCCACTTT
CATRRGVYSPLHF
>.|once|TRBJ2-6|TRBV28
TGTGCCAGCAGTGCGGGACTCTGGGCCAACGTCCTGACTTTC
CASSAGLWANVLTF
>.|.|TRBJ1-3|TRBV5-1
TGCGCCAGCAGCTTGGGCCAGCCCTCTGGAAACACCATATATTTT
CASSLGQPSGNTIYF
>.|.|TRBJ2-7|TRBV7-8
TGTGCCAGCAGCCTAATAGAGGGCAACGAGCAGTACTTC
CASSLIEGNEQYF
>TRBD1|.|TRBJ2-6|TRBV19
TGTGCCAGTAGTGGGACAGGGGGCACCTCTGGGGCCAACGTCCTGACTTTC
CASSGTGGTSGANVLTF
>.|.|TRBJ2-7|TRBV29-1
TGCAGCGTTCATTCGGACTCGAGCCCGGCGGAGCAGTACTTC
CSVHSDSSPAEQYF
>.|.|TRBJ2-7|TRBV5-6
TGTGCCAGCAGCCACCGGGACACTTCCTACGAGCAGTACTTC
CASSHRDTSYEQYF
>.|.|TRBJ1-6|TRBV27
TGTGCCAGCAGTTTCCGGACGGAAAATTCACCCCTCCACTTT
CASSFRTENSPLHF
>TRBD1|.|TRBJ2-7|TRBV6-5
TGTGCCAGCAGTTCCCCCAAGCAGGGGGCTAGGTACGAGCAGTACTTC
CASSSPKQGARYEQYF
>TRBD2|.|TRBJ2-2|TRBV6-1
TGTGCCAGCAGTGAATTGGTAGCGGGAGGGGCCGGGGAGCTGTTTTTT
CASSELVAGGAGELFF
>.|.|TRBJ2-7|TRBV11-1
TGTGCCAGCAGCTACGGGACTCAGATATACGAGCAGTACTTC
CASSYGTQIYEQYF
>.|once|TRBJ1-1|TRBV30
TGTGCCTGGAGTGTACGACAGGACACTGAAGCTTTCTTT
CAWSVRQDTEAFF
>TRBD1|once|TRBJ1-2|TRBV7-9
TGTGCCAGCAGGTACGGACAGGGGAGTAACTATGGCTACACCTTC
CASRYGQGSNYGYTF
>TRBD1|.|TRBJ1-2|TRBV7-9
TGTGCCAGCAGCTTAGACGTCAGGGGGGGTAATCGTGGCTACACCTTC
CASSLDVRGGNRGYTF
>.|.|TRBJ1-5|TRBV2
TGTGCCAGCAGTGCTCAGGGGTTATATAGCAATCAGCCCCAGCATTTT
CASSAQGLYSNQPQHF
>TRBD1|once|TRBJ1-4|TRBV28
TGTGCCAGCAGTCCGGGGGTGCAGGGGGCGCGTGAAAAACTGTTTTTT
CASSPGVQGAREKLFF
>.|.|TRBJ2-7|TRBV29-1
TGCAGCGTGGCGCAGGGGTACGAGCAGTACTTC
CSVAQGYEQYF
>.|.|TRBJ1-3|TRBV9
TGTGCCAGCAGCGTAGGACAGTCCGACACCATATATTTT
CASSVGQSDTIYF
>.|.|TRBJ2-7|TRBV27
TGTGCCAGCAGGCAGGGAAACTCCGAGCAGTACTTC
CASRQGNSEQYF
>TRBD1|.|TRBJ2-7|TRBV6-5
TGTGCCAGCAGGAAGGGACAGGGCTCCTACGAGCAGTACTTC
CASRKGQGSYEQYF
>TRBD2|.|TRBJ2-7|TRBV18
TGTGCCAGCTCACCAGGGACTAGCGGGTACTCCTACGAGCAGTACTTC
CASSPGTSGYSYEQYF